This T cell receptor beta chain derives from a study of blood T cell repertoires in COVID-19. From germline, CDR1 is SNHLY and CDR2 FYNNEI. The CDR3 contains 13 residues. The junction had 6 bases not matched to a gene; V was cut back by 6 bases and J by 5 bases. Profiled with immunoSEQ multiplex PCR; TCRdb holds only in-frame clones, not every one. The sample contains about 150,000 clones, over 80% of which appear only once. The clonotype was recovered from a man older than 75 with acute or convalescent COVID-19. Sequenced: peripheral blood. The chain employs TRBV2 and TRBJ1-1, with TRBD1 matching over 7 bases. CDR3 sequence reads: CASRGQLGTEAFF. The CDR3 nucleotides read TGTGCCAGCAGGGGACAGTTAGGGACTGAAGCTTTCTTT.